Listed here are 21 T cell receptor beta chains from one sample, sequenced in a study of blood T cell repertoires in COVID-19. Data came from immunoSEQ multiplex PCR; TCRdb stores just in-frame clones and leaves some out. This repertoire shows 120,000 to 150,000 clones, around 90% found once; its top ten account for approximately 10%. Sequencing was carried out using peripheral blood. Every receptor here comes from a woman of 80 years or more with acute or convalescent COVID-19.

In DNA, the CDR3 is TGTGCCAGCTCACCCGGGACAGGGGAGACAGATACGCAGTATTTT. Translating it yields CASSPGTGETDTQYF. The rearrangement links TRBV18 to TRBJ2-3; TRBD1 matches at 10 bases. The CDR3 length is 15 residues. The trim removed 3 bases at V and 3 bases at J, leaving 3 bases unmatched. CDR1 and CDR2 (germline): KGHSH, LQKENI.

This clone was recorded once. The chain is built from TRBV12-3 or TRBV12-4 and TRBJ2-7; D gene unclear. The CDR3 is 13 amino acids. The germline V and J ends were trimmed by 2 bases and 9 bases, with 14 bases remaining between them. This CDR3 reads CASSLQVSSVQYF. CDR3 DNA: TGTGCCAGCAGTTTACAGGTTTCATCGGTGCAGTACTTC.

Of note for this clone: The same CDR3 arises from other DNA sequences in this sample as well. The V and J genes are TRBV5-1 and TRBJ1-1; D gene uncertain. This CDR3 is 13 amino acids long. The germline CDR1 and CDR2 sequences are SGHRS and YFSETQ. Trimming removed 0 bases from V and 1 base from J, with 4 bases in between. The CDR3 loop reads CASSLGENTEAFF. The CDR3 region has the DNA TGCGCCAGCAGCTTGGGCGAGAACACTGAAGCTTTCTTT.

The chain employs TRBV30 and TRBJ2-2; possibly TRBD2 for D (7 bases). The CDR3 spans 18 residues. CDR1 GTSNPN and CDR2 SVGIG come from the germline V gene (reference sequence). The V gene lost 2 bases and the J gene lost 3 bases, with 22 bases spanning the gap. The CDR3 coding sequence is TGTGCCTGGAGTACACGACTGTGGGGGGGCGATGACACCGGGGAGCTGTTTTTT. Translated, it gives CAWSTRLWGGDDTGELFF.

This clone appeared a few times. The gene calls are TRBV29-1 and TRBJ2-3, with TRBD1 matching 9 bases. Per the germline V gene, CDR1 is SQVTM and CDR2 is ANQGSEA. Trimming removed 3 bases from V and 5 bases from J; junction bases left unmatched: 3. This CDR3 has 13 residues. In DNA form, the CDR3 reads TGCAGCGTTGAGGGGACAGGGCAAGATACGCAGTATTTT. Its protein product is CSVEGTGQDTQYF.

The CDR3 region is CASSLVGSSLTEAFF. The CDR3 region has the DNA TGTGCCAGCAGCTTGGTCGGGAGCAGTTTAACTGAAGCTTTCTTT. This chain joins TRBV7-3 and TRBJ1-1; no firm D call. Deletions cut 3 bases from V and 5 bases from J, with 16 bases between. Per germline, CDR1 SGHTA and CDR2 FQGTGA. CDR3 size: 15 residues. The full variable domain, completed using reference TRBV7-3 and TRBJ1-1, is GAGVSQTPSNKVTEKGKYVELRCDPISGHTALYWYRQSLGQGPEFLIYFQGTGAADDSGLPNDRFFAVRPEGSVSTLKIQRTERGDSAVYLCASSLVGSSLTEAFFGQGTRLTVV.

CDR3 nucleotides: TGTGCCAGCTCCCGGAAGGGGGATGGAGTGCAGTTCTTC. Its protein is CASSRKGDGVQFF. The genes are TRBV18 and TRBJ2-1, with D perhaps TRBD1 (6 bases). Germline CDR1 reads KGHSH; CDR2 reads LQKENI. The CDR3 sequence is 13 residues long. Trimming stripped 6 bases from V and 12 bases from J, with 18 bases between.

The chain employs TRBV12-3 or TRBV12-4 and TRBJ1-1; D remains ambiguous. This CDR3 is 11 amino acids long. The ends were cut back, 2 bases at V and 8 bases at J, with 6 bases in the middle. CDR3: CASSLQREAFF. CDR3 nucleotides: TGTGCCAGCAGTTTACAGCGAGAAGCTTTCTTT.

The genes are TRBV3-1 (or the pseudogene TRBV3-2) and TRBJ1-4, with D unresolved. CDR3 length equals 12 residues. V was pared by 0 bases and J by 8 bases, with 4 bases between. CDR1 and CDR2 from the germline V gene are LGHDT and YNNKEL (reference sequence). CDR3 region: CASSQDREKLFF. CDR3 sequence (DNA): TGTGCCAGCAGCCAAGATCGGGAAAAACTGTTTTTT.

The rearrangement uses TRBV2 and TRBJ1-1, with TRBD1 as a possible D gene (5 bases). Germline-derived CDR1 and CDR2 are SNHLY and FYNNEI. CDR3 size: 14 residues. Between the trimmed V and J ends, which lost 4 bases and 4 bases, there was a span of 13 bases. The chain's CDR3 is CASSGSGMRTEAFF. CDR3 coding DNA: TGTGCCAGCAGTGGATCAGGGATGCGCACTGAAGCTTTCTTT.

The chain has TRBV29-1 and TRBJ1-2; 7 bases are shared with TRBD1. Looked up from germline, CDR1 is SQVTM and CDR2 is ANQGSEA. This CDR3 region has 13 residues. With 7 bases clipped from V and 4 bases from J, the junction kept 9 bases outside the gene matches. The CDR3 is CSAQDRTAYGYTF. In DNA form, the CDR3 reads TGCAGCGCTCAGGACAGGACGGCCTATGGCTACACCTTC.

This rearrangement joins TRBV5-8 to TRBJ1-3, with a possible D match to TRBD1 (6 bases). The CDR3 has 14 amino acids. Trimming removed 2 bases from V and 2 bases from J, with 8 bases in between. Germline V CDR1 and CDR2: SGHTS, YDEGEE. CDR3 DNA: TGTGCCAGCAGCTTAACAGGGCCTGGAAACACCATATATTTT. Its protein product is CASSLTGPGNTIYF.

The V call is TRBV6-6, the J call TRBJ1-2, with TRBD1 matching over 8 bases. With 7 bases clipped from V and 6 bases from J, the junction kept 4 bases outside the gene matches. This CDR3 comprises 12 residues. Germline CDR1 and CDR2: MNHNY and SVGAGI (reference sequence). For the CDR3, the DNA is TGTGCCAGCATAGGACAGGGACATGGCTACACCTTC. Its translation: CASIGQGHGYTF.

This clone appeared a few times. The chain employs TRBV5-4 and TRBJ1-2, with a possible D match to TRBD1 (5 bases). Per germline, CDR1 SGHNT and CDR2 YYREEE (reference sequence). This CDR3 contains 14 residues. Trimming took off 1 base at V and 5 bases at J, with 12 bases between the two ends. The CDR3, as DNA: TGTGCCAGCAGCTTGATGGGGCCCTATTATGGCTACACCTTC. Its translation: CASSLMGPYYGYTF.

The rearrangement joins TRBV19 to TRBJ1-6; TRBD1 is a possible D gene (6 bases). Trimming pared 2 bases from V and 7 bases from J, leaving 15 bases between. This CDR3 region has 16 residues. Germline assignment: CDR1 LNHDA and CDR2 SQIVND (reference sequence). CDR3 coding DNA: TGTGCCAGTAGTATAACCAACGGCAGGGGAAATTCACCCCTCCACTTT. Residues: CASSITNGRGNSPLHF. Full variable domain (outside the CDR3, taken from reference TRBV19 and TRBJ1-6): DGGITQSPKYLFRKEGQNVTLSCEQNLNHDAMYWYRQDPGQGLRLIYYSQIVNDFQKGDIAEGYSVSREKKESFPLTVTSAQKNPTAFYLCASSITNGRGNSPLHFGNGTRLTVT.

The gene calls are TRBV10-3 and TRBJ2-1; 7 bases map to TRBD2. The germline gives CDR1 ENHRY, CDR2 SYGVKD. The CDR3 totals 14 residues. Trimming took 4 bases from V and 1 from J; bases not matched to a gene: 1. DNA for the CDR3: TGTGCCATCAGTGCCGGGGGGTCCTACAATGAGCAGTTCTTC. Protein: CAISAGGSYNEQFF.

The chain combines TRBV7-3 with TRBJ2-1; TRBD1 aligns across 10 bases. The CDR3 consists of 15 residues. The V gene's germline CDR1 is SGHTA and CDR2 FQGTGA. The J segment lost 6 bases and the V segment lost 5 bases, leaving 7 bases of the junction unmatched. The CDR3 bases are TGTGCCAGCAGCGGCCCCGGGACAGGGGTCAATGAGCAGTTCTTC. It codes for CASSGPGTGVNEQFF.

The chain links TRBV19 to TRBJ1-1, with 8 bases identical to TRBD1. Trimming cost V 1 base and J 4 bases; bases outside gene matches: 8. Germline V CDR1 and CDR2: LNHDA, SQIVND (reference sequence). The length of the CDR3 is 16 residues. This CDR3 reads CASSIGRDRLSTEAFF. In nucleotides, the CDR3 is TGTGCCAGTAGTATAGGTCGGGACAGGCTGAGCACTGAAGCTTTCTTT.

This chain links TRBV7-6 with TRBJ1-2; TRBD1 matches 12 bases. The germline V gene encodes CDR1 SGHVS and CDR2 FNYEAQ. The CDR3 has 16 residues. V shed 5 bases and J 8 bases; nucleotides not matched to a gene: 12. The CDR3 sequence: CASSAQTGQGATGYTF. The CDR3 nucleotides read TGTGCCAGCAGCGCCCAGACGGGACAGGGGGCGACAGGCTACACCTTC.

This chain links TRBV6-1 with TRBJ1-2; D gene ambiguous. The CDR3 has 14 amino acids. V was clipped by 0 bases and J by 7 bases, with 12 bases between them. From germline, CDR1 is MNHNS and CDR2 SASEGT. CDR3 loop: CASSEAEGESGYTF. CDR3 in DNA: TGTGCCAGCAGTGAAGCGGAGGGAGAAAGTGGCTACACCTTC.

On this clone: Other DNA sequences within the sample encode an identical CDR3. The chain joins TRBV7-2 to TRBJ1-5; 8 bases are a match to TRBD1. The germline gives CDR1 SGHTA, CDR2 FQGNSA. The CDR3 has 14 amino acids. The J segment lost 4 bases and the V segment lost 5 bases, leaving 4 bases of the junction unmatched. The CDR3 bases are TGTGCCAGCAGCGGACAGGGAGGGAATCAGCCCCAGCATTTT. Its protein is CASSGQGGNQPQHF.